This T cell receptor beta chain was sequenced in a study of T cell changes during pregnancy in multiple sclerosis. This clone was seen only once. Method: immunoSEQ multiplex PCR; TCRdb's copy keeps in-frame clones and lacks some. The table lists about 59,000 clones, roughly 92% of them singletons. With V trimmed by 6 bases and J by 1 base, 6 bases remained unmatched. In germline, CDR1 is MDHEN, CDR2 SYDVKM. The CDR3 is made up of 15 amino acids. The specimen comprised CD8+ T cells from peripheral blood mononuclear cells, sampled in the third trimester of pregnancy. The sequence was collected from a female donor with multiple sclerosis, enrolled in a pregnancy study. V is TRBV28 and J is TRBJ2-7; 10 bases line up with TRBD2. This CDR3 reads CASSILAGLSYEQYF. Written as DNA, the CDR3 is TGTGCCAGCAGCATACTAGCGGGACTTTCCTACGAGCAGTACTTC. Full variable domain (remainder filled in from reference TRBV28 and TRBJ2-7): DVKVTQSSRYLVKRTGEKVFLECVQDMDHENMFWYRQDPGLGLRLIYFSYDVKMKEKGDIPEGYSVSREKKERFSLILESASTNQTSMYLCASSILAGLSYEQYFGPGTRLTVT.